Below are 13 T cell receptor beta chains sequenced from a single sample in a study of spatial heterogeneity in lung cancer. Study observations and caveats: The number of expanded tumor alpha and beta chains correlated with mutation number.

TCRdb processed the 5' RACE reads anew with MiXCR; each CDR3 protein has one entry. The sample records under 20,000 distinct CDR3 sequences, about 9.6% being singletons. Their specific antigens are unknown. Time point defined: sample taken at primary tumor resection. The sample in question was lung tumor tissue, obtained at surgery. All receptors derive from a female donor with early-stage non-small cell lung cancer.

This clonotype showed up many times. Found in a library prepared for alpha chains, this beta chain is an off-target read, and its abundance has little meaning. The chain links TRBV10-3 to TRBJ1-1; D is unresolved. The CDR3 consists of 12 residues. V lost 1 base and J 3 bases, leaving 3 bases between the germline ends. CDR1 ENHRY and CDR2 SYGVKD come from the germline V gene. This CDR3 is CAISELDTEAFF. The CDR3 nucleotides read TGTGCCATCAGTGAGTTGGACACTGAAGCTTTCTTT.

This clonotype appeared many times. This beta chain is a stray sequence in a library constructed for alpha chains; its clone size is not meaningful. V and J are TRBV9 and TRBJ1-1; 7 bases are a match to TRBD1. Germline V gene lookup returns CDR1 SGDLS and CDR2 YYNGEE. The junction had 8 bases not matched to a gene; V was cut back by 4 bases and J by 2 bases. The CDR3 consists of 15 residues. The CDR3 DNA is TGTGCCAGCAGCCCGACAGGGCGTCGTAACACTGAAGCTTTCTTT. This sequence encodes CASSPTGRRNTEAFF.

Regarding this clonotype: This beta chain is a stray sequence in a library constructed for alpha chains; its clone size is not meaningful. V and J are TRBV5-1 and TRBJ2-3, with 11 bases identical to TRBD2. The CDR3 has 17 residues. With 7 bases clipped from V and 3 bases from J, the junction kept 13 bases outside the gene matches. Germline V gives CDR1 SGHRS, CDR2 YFSETQ. CDR3 loop: CASPPLETSGGTDTQYF. Written as DNA, the CDR3 is TGCGCCAGCCCACCCCTTGAAACTAGCGGGGGAACAGATACGCAGTATTTT.

At least ten counts were recorded for this clonotype. This beta chain is off target for a library built for alpha chains, so its abundance means little. The V and J genes are TRBV7-2 and TRBJ1-6; no definite D call. Germline V CDR1 and CDR2: SGHTA, FQGNSA. CDR3 length: 14 residues. The V and J ends lost 2 bases and 4 bases respectively, with 6 bases between them. The CDR3 protein is CASSLSGYNSPLHF. As DNA, the CDR3 is TGTGCCAGCAGCTTAAGTGGTTATAATTCACCCCTCCACTTT. The complete variable domain, with remaining parts taken from reference TRBV7-2 and TRBJ1-6, reads GAGVSQSPSNKVTEKGKDVELRCDPISGHTALYWYRQSLGQGLEFLIYFQGNSAPDKSGLPSDRFSAERTGGSVSTLTIQRTQQEDSAVYLCASSLSGYNSPLHFGNGTRLTVT.

In regard to this clonotype: At one of its ends the junction is not consistent with the germline gene, which may arise from a read error. This beta chain is an off-target read within a library intended for alpha chains, so its frequency means little. This sequence joins TRBV20-1 and TRBJ2-4; 12 positions match TRBD2. Looked up from germline, CDR1 is DFQATT and CDR2 is SNEGSKA (reference sequence). This CDR3 region has 19 residues. CDR3 region: CSARAPGLAGQLAINIQYF. In DNA, the CDR3 is TGCAGTGCTAGAGCTCCGGGACTAGCGGGTCAATTAGCCATAAACATTCAGTACTTC.

Turning to this clonotype: As an off-target read in a library built for alpha chains, this beta chain has a frequency of little significance. V gene TRBV5-1 combines with J gene TRBJ2-2; D perhaps matches TRBD2 (6 bases). Germline assignment: CDR1 SGHRS and CDR2 YFSETQ. The germline V and J ends were trimmed by 5 bases and 2 bases, with 13 bases remaining between them. This CDR3 spans 15 amino acids. The CDR3 reads CASRGGAVNTGELFF. As DNA, the CDR3 is TGCGCCAGCAGGGGGGGAGCGGTAAACACCGGGGAGCTGTTTTTT.

This clonotype has ten or more counts. This beta chain is a stray read from a library made for alpha chains; its abundance is not meaningful. The chain uses TRBV24-1 and TRBJ2-1; TRBD1 matches at 12 bases. Germline V gives CDR1 KGHDR, CDR2 SFDVKD. The length of the CDR3 is 19 residues. Losses at the gene ends were 8 bases for V and 0 bases for J; bases not matched to a gene: 13. CDR3 region: CATMAEGTGGQSSYNEQFF. CDR3 in DNA: TGTGCCACCATGGCCGAGGGGACAGGGGGCCAGAGCTCCTACAATGAGCAGTTCTTC.

Worth noting for this clonotype: Since the library was made to target alpha chains, this beta chain is a stray read and its abundance is not meaningful. The J gene is TRBJ1-5, the V gene TRBV2, with 8 bases matching TRBD1. The CDR3 covers 14 residues. Germline-derived CDR1 and CDR2 are SNHLY and FYNNEI. With 4 bases clipped from V and 6 bases from J, the junction kept 5 bases outside the gene matches. CDR3 protein: CASSAGGRGQPQHF. The DNA for the CDR3 is TGTGCCAGCAGTGCAGGGGGCCGGGGTCAGCCCCAGCATTTT. The full variable domain, with the rest looked up from reference TRBV2 and TRBJ1-5, is EPEVTQTPSHQVTQMGQEVILRCVPISNHLYFYWYRQILGQKVEFLVSFYNNEISEKSEIFDDQFSVERPDGSNFTLKIRSTKLEDSAMYFCASSAGGRGQPQHFGDGTRLSIL.

This clonotype was observed at least ten times. Since the library was made to target alpha chains, this beta chain is a stray read and its abundance is not meaningful. The J gene is TRBJ1-3, the V gene TRBV12-3 or TRBV12-4; 8 bases align to TRBD1. V trimming: 5 bases; J trimming: 0 bases; junction bases outside the gene matches: 6. The CDR3 contains 16 residues. DNA of the CDR3: TGTGCCAGCAGTACCAGGACAGGGCCCTCTGGAAACACCATATATTTT. Protein sequence: CASSTRTGPSGNTIYF.

Ten or more counts support this clonotype. This beta chain lies outside the target of a library built for alpha chains; its clone size means little. The chain joins TRBV20-1 to TRBJ1-5; no clear D. Trimming took 1 base from V and 8 from J, leaving 15 bases between them. The CDR3 sequence is 14 residues long. Looked up from germline, CDR1 is DFQATT and CDR2 is SNEGSKA (reference sequence). The CDR3 DNA is TGCAGTGCTAGAGCCCCCTCCCGACCAAAGCCCCAGCATTTT. Residues: CSARAPSRPKPQHF.

This clonotype has just a few counts. This beta chain represents an off-target read in a library built for alpha chains; its size is of limited meaning. CDR3 in amino acids: CASSSPDSVYGYTF. The CDR3 coding sequence is TGTGCCAGCAGCTCCCCGGATTCTGTGTATGGCTACACCTTC. The J gene is TRBJ1-2, the V gene TRBV5-6, with D unresolved. The CDR3 length is 14 residues. Germline V gene data show CDR1 as SGHDT and CDR2 as YYEEEE. V shed 3 bases and J shed 5 bases, with 14 bases lying between them.

This clonotype was seen repeatedly, ten times or more. This beta chain appears as a stray read in a library generated for alpha chains; its size is not informative. This chain joins TRBV6-1 and TRBJ1-4, with 8 bases aligning to TRBD1. Per germline, CDR1 MNHNS and CDR2 SASEGT. The CDR3 spans 15 residues. J gave up 6 bases and V 5 bases, and 8 bases lay outside the gene matches. DNA of the CDR3: TGTGCCAGCAGTTATAACAGGGGGGTGGATGAAAAACTGTTTTTT. Translated, it gives CASSYNRGVDEKLFF.

In its sample, this clonotype was seen a few times. Found in a library prepared for alpha chains, this beta chain is an off-target read, and its abundance has little meaning. The chain has TRBV6-5 and TRBJ2-3, with D unclear. The V end lost 7 bases, the J end lost 5 bases, and 10 bases lay between the germline ends. Germline V CDR1 and CDR2: MNHEY, SVGAGI. The CDR3 is 12 amino acids. Here the CDR3 DNA reads TGTGCCAGCACCCTAGAAGAAGATACGCAGTATTTT. This gives the protein CASTLEEDTQYF.